What follows are 20 T cell receptor beta chains derived from one specimen sequenced in a study of CXCR3-negative and CXCR3-positive naive CD8 T cells. Study results and limitations: CXCR3-positive naive cells had TRB CDR3s that were more hydrophobic than CXCR3-negative naive cells had.

These receptors are not linked to any known antigen. UMI-labeled 5' RACE TRB cDNA libraries were prepared from the cells. With the 5' RACE reads reprocessed, TCRdb shows one record per CDR3 protein and no DNA. This sample contains around 66,000 distinct CDR3 sequences. Source material: naive CXCR3+ CD8+ T cells from blood. Subset in this sample: CD45RO-CCR7+CD27+CD95- naive CD8+ T cells expressing CXCR3 (TNR3+). The receptors shown here come from a human donor in good health. Some clones in this sample may be carry-over from other donors' samples.

The V and J genes are TRBV13 and TRBJ2-5. The V gene's germline CDR1 is PRHDT and CDR2 FYEKMQ (reference sequence). The CDR3 runs 13 residues. The CDR3 protein is CASSSRALETQYF. The full variable domain, rest sourced from reference TRBV13 and TRBJ2-5, is AAGVIQSPRHLIKEKRETATLKCYPIPRHDTVYWYQQGPGQDPQFLISFYEKMQSDKGSIPDRFSAQQFSDYHSELNMSSLELGDSALYFCASSSRALETQYFGPGTRLLVL.

The rearrangement uses TRBV6-2 or TRBV6-3 and TRBJ2-5; TCRdb names TRBD2, which stays unverified in the absence of DNA. The germline gives CDR1 MNHEY, CDR2 SVGEGT. This CDR3 has 17 amino acids. The CDR3: CASSSGQAGGHVETQYF.

The chain links TRBV5-1 to TRBJ2-7; TCRdb's D call of TRBD1 is untestable without DNA. This CDR3 is 15 amino acids long. Germline assignment: CDR1 SGHRS and CDR2 YFSETQ. The CDR3 is CASSLAGDRDYEQYF.

This chain uses TRBV20-1 with TRBJ1-5. The CDR3 covers 13 residues. Germline V CDR1 and CDR2: DFQATT, SNEGSKA (reference sequence). CDR3 loop: CSARRTEGQPQHF.

The rearrangement joins TRBV4-3 to TRBJ2-7; checking the TCRdb D call of TRBD1 is not possible without DNA. The CDR3 is made up of 14 amino acids. CDR1 and CDR2 (germline): LGHNA, YSLEER. CDR3 amino acids: CASSPGTGDDEQYF.

The V call is TRBV29-1, the J call TRBJ2-6; the TRBD1 assignment by TCRdb is unverifiable without DNA. Germline V gene lookup returns CDR1 SQVTM and CDR2 ANQGSEA. The CDR3 spans 15 residues. The CDR3: CSVFPGGSGANVLTF.

This chain uses TRBV7-9 with TRBJ2-2; without DNA, the TCRdb call of TRBD2 cannot be checked. The V gene's germline CDR1 is SEHNR and CDR2 FQNEAQ (reference sequence). This CDR3 comprises 19 residues. The CDR3 here is CASSPSSGPSPVGTGELFF.

J is TRBJ2-3 and V is TRBV29-1; TCRdb picks TRBD2, but there is no DNA to check that call. Germline CDR1 reads SQVTM; CDR2 reads ANQGSEA. This CDR3 is built from 17 residues. The CDR3 here is CSVEGTGTSLFTDTQYF.

V and J are TRBV19 and TRBJ2-1; the TRBD1 assignment by TCRdb is unverifiable without DNA. Germline-derived CDR1 and CDR2 are LNHDA and SQIVND (reference sequence). The CDR3 sequence is 14 residues long. CDR3 sequence: CASSHPGQVNEQFF.

The chain joins TRBV28 to TRBJ2-1. Germline V gene lookup returns CDR1 MDHEN and CDR2 SYDVKM. This CDR3 is 15 amino acids long. The CDR3 is CASSRSRSSYNEQFF.

CDR3 sequence: CASSLLDGNSYNEQFF. This chain joins TRBV5-1 and TRBJ2-1. Germline CDR1 SGHRS, CDR2 YFSETQ. This CDR3 contains 16 residues.

The chain joins TRBV7-3 to TRBJ2-3; as DNA is missing, the TRBD2 call by TCRdb cannot be tested. The CDR3 has 20 amino acids. Germline CDR1 and CDR2: SGHTA and FQGTGA. CDR3 sequence reads: CASSLFTALLAGGPTDTQYF.

The genes are TRBV29-1 and TRBJ2-7; the D gene TCRdb calls, TRBD1, cannot be checked with no DNA. CDR3 size: 13 residues. Germline V gives CDR1 SQVTM, CDR2 ANQGSEA. The CDR3 region is CSVDLGHPAEQYF.

The chain carries TRBV19 and TRBJ1-6; TCRdb reports TRBD1, a call that lacks DNA to check it against. The germline gives CDR1 LNHDA, CDR2 SQIVND (reference sequence). The CDR3 contains 16 residues. CDR3 sequence reads: CASSIATRGWSSPLHF. Looking up the rest from reference TRBV19 and TRBJ1-6 gives the full variable domain: DGGITQSPKYLFRKEGQNVTLSCEQNLNHDAMYWYRQDPGQGLRLIYYSQIVNDFQKGDIAEGYSVSREKKESFPLTVTSAQKNPTAFYLCASSIATRGWSSPLHFGNGTRLTVT.

This chain uses TRBV6-2 or TRBV6-3 with TRBJ2-3. CDR1 is MNHEY and CDR2 is SVGEGT in the germline V gene. This CDR3 comprises 14 residues. The chain's CDR3 is CASSYSGVSDTQYF.

The rearrangement links TRBV14 to TRBJ1-2; the D gene TCRdb calls, TRBD1, cannot be checked with no DNA. This CDR3 has 15 amino acids. Germline assignment: CDR1 SGHDN and CDR2 FVKESK. The CDR3 sequence: CASSFTGDFAYGYTF.

This chain connects TRBV7-2 to TRBJ1-1; TCRdb selects TRBD1, and the lack of DNA leaves this call unchecked. The CDR3 has 15 amino acids. Germline assignment: CDR1 SGHTA and CDR2 FQGNSA. CDR3 protein: CASTEVGGFGAEAFF.

This chain links TRBV25-1 with TRBJ1-5; TCRdb proposes TRBD1, but this gene call is untestable without DNA. Germline CDR1 MGHDK, CDR2 SYGVNS. The CDR3 contains 14 residues. CDR3: CASSPQGMNQPQHF.

This chain uses TRBV29-1 with TRBJ1-1; there is no DNA to check the TCRdb D call of TRBD1. This CDR3 region has 13 residues. From germline, CDR1 is SQVTM and CDR2 ANQGSEA. CDR3 residues: CSVEGGEDTEAFF.

The J gene is TRBJ2-1, the V gene TRBV7-6; TCRdb designates TRBD1, a call that cannot be tested without DNA. The CDR3 runs to 16 residues. Per the germline V gene, CDR1 is SGHVS and CDR2 is FNYEAQ. This CDR3 reads CASSSTWSGSGNEQFF.